Following are 30 T cell receptor beta chains from one sample sequenced in a study of blood T cells in healthy people across ages. Primers used in a second PCR of roughly 6 to 12 cycles were a sample-barcoded 5' primer and a J-beta primer mix. TCRdb re-analysed the 5' RACE reads in MiXCR, keeping a single row per CDR3 protein. The table has around 2 million distinct CDR3 sequences, roughly two fifths seen once; the top ten hold 20% to 25%. The sequenced sample consisted of blood. The receptors come from a human donor in good health.

This clonotype was seen a few times. The V and J genes are TRBV7-8 and TRBJ2-5, with a tentative D call TRBD2 (5 bases). V was shortened by 5 bases and J by 4 bases, with 14 bases between the two germline ends. Germline loops: CDR1 SGHVS, CDR2 FQNEAQ. The CDR3 is 14 amino acids. CDR3 loop: CASSLTDYLETQYF. The CDR3 nucleotides read TGTGCCAGCAGCCTGACCGACTACCTAGAGACCCAGTACTTC.

This clonotype has more than one count but fewer than ten. The chain uses TRBV6-1 and TRBJ1-1; 9 positions match TRBD1. Germline V gene lookup returns CDR1 MNHNS and CDR2 SASEGT. J was trimmed by 5 bases and V by 11 bases; bases with no gene match: 9. This CDR3 comprises 13 residues. CDR3 DNA: TGTGCCGGCGGGACAGGGATACTAACTGAAGCTTTCTTT. Amino acids: CAGGTGILTEAFF.

V and J are TRBV3-1 and TRBJ2-5; D is undetermined. The J call could be wrong; TRBJ2-7 is a better fit for the DNA end. The germline gives CDR1 LGHDT, CDR2 YNNKEL (reference sequence). The CDR3 has 15 amino acids. The CDR3 bases are TGTGCCAGCAGCTTATCCGGTGCCACGTCCTACGAGCAGTACTTC. This codes for CASSLSGATSYEQYF.

The gene calls are TRBV28 and TRBJ2-5; TRBD1 might be the D (6 bases). The CDR3 contains 16 residues. Germline CDR1 is MDHEN and CDR2 is SYDVKM. V was trimmed by 1 base and J by 4 bases, leaving 16 bases between them. The chain's CDR3 is CASSLYGQLFGETQYF. In DNA, the CDR3 is TGTGCCAGCAGTTTATATGGACAGCTCTTCGGAGAGACCCAGTACTTC.

The rearrangement joins TRBV6-2 or TRBV6-3 to TRBJ2-4; TRBD1 agrees at 7 bases. The better agreement between TRBJ2-7 and the DNA end casts doubt on the J call. This CDR3 is built from 16 residues. From germline, CDR1 is MNHEY and CDR2 SVGEGT. CDR3 DNA: TGTGCCAGCAGCTACAACCGACAGGGTCAATTCTACGAGCAGTACTTC. It specifies CASSYNRQGQFYEQYF.

This clonotype was detected only a few times. The CDR3 sequence: CASSARDRGFYGYTF. In DNA form, the CDR3 reads TGTGCCAGCAGCGCCCGGGACAGGGGATTCTATGGCTACACCTTC. The V and J genes are TRBV7-2 and TRBJ1-2; 10 nucleotides match TRBD1. The germline CDR1 and CDR2 sequences are SGHTA and FQGNSA. The V gene end was trimmed by 5 bases and the J gene end by 4 bases; junction bases not matched to a gene: 7. CDR3 length equals 15 residues.

The chain combines TRBV5-1 with TRBJ2-1; D gene unclear. There are 14 residues in the CDR3. Germline-derived CDR1 and CDR2 are SGHRS and YFSETQ. The V gene lost 0 bases and the J gene lost 6 bases, with 10 bases spanning the gap. CDR3 in amino acids: CASSLALGPNEQFF. The CDR3 DNA follows: TGCGCCAGCAGCTTGGCCCTCGGCCCCAATGAGCAGTTCTTC.

The chain carries TRBV6-1 and TRBJ1-5, with D possibly being TRBD1 (5 bases). Germline V gene sequence: CDR1 MNHNS, CDR2 SASEGT. The V end was cut by 6 bases, the J end by 0 bases, with 24 bases between. CDR3 size: 19 residues. The CDR3 nucleotides read TGTGCCAGCAGACCTTTCGGGACTGCTAACCCTTATAGCAATCAGCCCCAGCATTTT. It is translated as CASRPFGTANPYSNQPQHF.

This clonotype appeared a few times. The chain couples TRBV20-1 to TRBJ2-1; 9 bases line up with TRBD2. CDR1 is DFQATT, CDR2 SNEGSKA, per germline (reference sequence). CDR3 length equals 13 residues. J gave up 13 bases and V 5 bases, and 12 bases lay outside the gene matches. The CDR3 sequence is CSAPPTAGGQQFF. The DNA for the CDR3 is TGCAGTGCTCCCCCCACTGCGGGGGGGCAACAGTTCTTC.

The chain is built from TRBV7-2 and TRBJ2-1, with D tentatively TRBD2 (7 bases). Germline CDR1 is SGHTA and CDR2 is FQGNSA. Trimming took off 9 bases at V and 1 base at J, with 19 bases between the two ends. The CDR3 spans 16 residues. The CDR3 nucleotides read TGTGCCAGTACCCAGACGGGGGGCATTTCCTACAATGAGCAGTTCTTC. Translated: CASTQTGGISYNEQFF.

A word on this clonotype: One junction end disagrees with the germline gene, perhaps due to a read error. The chain links TRBV12-3 or TRBV12-4 to TRBJ1-5; D uncertain. CDR3 length: 11 amino acids. The CDR3 DNA reads TGTGCCGGCAGTTTAGGCCATCCCCAGCATTTT. It is translated as CAGSLGHPQHF.

This rearrangement joins TRBV7-3 to TRBJ1-1, with 8 nucleotides matching TRBD1. This CDR3 has 15 residues. Trimming cost V 5 bases and J 3 bases; bases outside gene matches: 8. Germline V gene lookup returns CDR1 SGHTA and CDR2 FQGTGA. The CDR3 bases are TGTGCCAGCAGCCCCCAGGGGGCCGGGGACACTGAAGCTTTCTTT. It is translated as CASSPQGAGDTEAFF.

The chain links TRBV20-1 to TRBJ2-5; D unclear. V was pared by 3 bases and J by 11 bases, with 16 bases between. The CDR3 contains 12 residues. Per the germline V gene, CDR1 is DFQATT and CDR2 is SNEGSKA (reference sequence). The CDR3 is CSASKLGNEQYF. The CDR3 DNA sequence: TGCAGTGCTAGCAAGCTAGGTAATGAGCAGTACTTC.

V is TRBV20-1 and J is TRBJ2-7, with D unclear. The CDR3 is 15 residues long. V was clipped by 0 bases and J by 0 bases, with 12 bases between them. Germline V gene lookup returns CDR1 DFQATT and CDR2 SNEGSKA (reference sequence). The CDR3 DNA is TGCAGTGCTAGAGATCTGGGGTTTAACTCCTACGAGCAGTACTTC. Its protein is CSARDLGFNSYEQYF.

The V and J genes are TRBV6-5 and TRBJ1-2; a possible D gene is TRBD1 (5 bases). Germline values: CDR1 MNHEY, CDR2 SVGAGI. V was pared by 0 bases and J by 3 bases, with 20 bases between. The CDR3 is 18 amino acids. CDR3 amino acids: CASSYSEIAPEGYYGYTF. Here the CDR3 DNA reads TGTGCCAGCAGTTACTCGGAGATCGCCCCGGAGGGGTACTATGGCTACACCTTC.

There are a few counts of this clonotype. An end of the junction does not agree with germline; a read error may underlie this. This chain joins TRBV7-7 and TRBJ2-1; possibly TRBD2 for D (6 bases). The germline CDR1 and CDR2 sequences are SSHAT and FNYEAQ (reference sequence). This CDR3 contains 13 residues. The chain's CDR3 is CASSLADGNPAFF. The CDR3 bases are TGTGCTAGCAGCTTAGCGGACGGGAACCCGGCGTTCTTC.

This clonotype was seen more than once but under ten times. This chain connects TRBV18 to TRBJ2-1, with TRBD2 matching over 12 bases. CDR1 and CDR2 from the germline V gene are KGHSH and LQKENI. Losses at the gene ends were 0 bases for V and 0 bases for J; bases not matched to a gene: 6. This CDR3 is 19 amino acids long. CDR3 nucleotides: TGTGCCAGCTCACCACCATCGCTAGCGGGGGGGCCCTCCTACAATGAGCAGTTCTTC. Translation gives CASSPPSLAGGPSYNEQFF.

Details on this clonotype: Compared with germline, one end of the junction differs, possibly owing to a read error. The chain recombines TRBV6-6 with TRBJ2-5; 11 bases map to TRBD2. Germline V gene sequence: CDR1 MNHNY, CDR2 SVGAGI (reference sequence). The CDR3 loop spans 16 amino acids. The DNA of the CDR3 is TGTGCCAGCAGCCCCCGGGTAGCGGGGGGGGAAGAGCCCCAGTACTTC. It codes for CASSPRVAGGEEPQYF.

This clonotype occurred a few times. The chain has TRBV20-1 and TRBJ1-1, with TRBD1 matching 8 bases. This CDR3 comprises 12 residues. Germline-derived CDR1 and CDR2 are DFQATT and SNEGSKA (reference sequence). Trimming cost V 5 bases and J 5 bases; bases outside gene matches: 4. The CDR3 spells CSARDRLTEAFF. CDR3 nucleotides: TGCAGTGCTCGGGACAGGCTTACTGAAGCTTTCTTT.

This clonotype was seen a handful of times. The genes are TRBV7-9 and TRBJ1-5; tentatively, D is TRBD1 (5 bases). The CDR3 covers 13 residues. V was shortened by 10 bases and J by 3 bases, with 13 bases between the two germline ends. Germline V gene sequence: CDR1 SEHNR, CDR2 FQNEAQ (reference sequence). CDR3: CAIQRGSNQPQHF. Here the CDR3 DNA reads TGTGCCATCCAGAGGGGTTCCAATCAGCCCCAGCATTTT.

The chain recombines TRBV6-6 with TRBJ2-1; tentative D call: TRBD2 (6 bases). CDR1 MNHNY and CDR2 SVGAGI come from the germline V gene (reference sequence). Between the trimmed V and J ends, which lost 3 bases and 0 bases, there was a span of 12 bases. This CDR3 has 16 residues. The CDR3 reads CASSYEVGGSYNEQFF. CDR3 in DNA: TGTGCCAGCAGTTATGAAGTGGGGGGCTCCTACAATGAGCAGTTCTTC.

This clonotype has more than one count but fewer than ten. One base away lies a much larger clone, so this may be a sequencing read error. The chain recombines TRBV28 with TRBJ2-5; 13 bases are a match to TRBD2. The germline V gene encodes CDR1 MDHEN and CDR2 SYDVKM. The CDR3 runs to 17 residues. CDR3 in DNA: TGTGCCGGCAGTTCGGTACTAGCGGGGGGGTCAGAAGAGACCCAGTACTTC. This encodes CAGSSVLAGGSEETQYF.

This clonotype was picked up a small number of times. The CDR3 reads CAISDKGDRGYTF. For the CDR3, the DNA is TGTGCCATCAGTGACAAGGGGGATCGGGGCTACACCTTC. The chain couples TRBV10-3 to TRBJ1-2; the D gene is possibly TRBD1 (6 bases). The CDR3 length is 13 residues. CDR1 and CDR2 from the germline V gene are ENHRY and SYGVKD. V lost 3 bases to trimming and J lost 8 bases, with 13 bases between them.

The chain employs TRBV29-1 and TRBJ1-5; 7 nucleotides match TRBD1. The CDR3 consists of 13 residues. CDR1 and CDR2 (germline): SQVTM, ANQGSEA. The junction had 5 bases not matched to a gene; V was cut back by 6 bases and J by 3 bases. The CDR3 nucleotides read TGCAGCGTCGCCACAGGGGTCAATCAGCCCCAGCATTTT. As protein: CSVATGVNQPQHF.

The J gene is TRBJ1-2, the V gene TRBV7-9; 7 bases line up with TRBD1. Germline V gene sequence: CDR1 SEHNR, CDR2 FQNEAQ (reference sequence). J gave up 4 bases and V 8 bases, and 10 bases lay outside the gene matches. The CDR3 spans 14 residues. CDR3: CASGEQGLAYGYTF. The CDR3 DNA reads as TGTGCCAGCGGCGAACAGGGGTTGGCCTATGGCTACACCTTC. Full variable domain (remainder filled in from reference TRBV7-9 and TRBJ1-2): DTGVSQNPRHKITKRGQNVTFRCDPISEHNRLYWYRQTLGQGPEFLTYFQNEAQLEKSRLLSDRFSAERPKGSFSTLEIQRTEQGDSAMYLCASGEQGLAYGYTFGSGTRLTVV.

This clonotype was seen more than once but under ten times. V and J are TRBV5-5 and TRBJ2-1, with D possibly being TRBD1 (7 bases). V lost 6 bases, J lost 6 bases, and 22 bases lay in between. Germline values: CDR1 SGHKS, CDR2 YYEKEE (reference sequence). The CDR3 length is 16 residues. Written as DNA, the CDR3 is TGTGCCAGCACCCTACTATTCCAGGGGGGTTTCAATGAGCAGTTCTTC. This encodes CASTLLFQGGFNEQFF.

Turning to this clonotype: An end of the junction differs from the germline gene, which may be a read error. The V call is TRBV15, the J call TRBJ2-3, with 7 bases matching TRBD1. The CDR3 runs 14 residues. Germline CDR1 LNHNV, CDR2 YYDKDF (reference sequence). The CDR3 sequence is CAASRGTVTDTQYF. The CDR3 region has the DNA TGTGCCGCCAGCAGAGGGACAGTCACAGATACGCAGTATTTT. Full variable domain (outside the CDR3, taken from reference TRBV15 and TRBJ2-3): DAMVIQNPRYQVTQFGKPVTLSCSQTLNHNVMYWYQQKSSQAPKLLFHYYDKDFNNEADTPDNFQSRRPNTSFCFLDIRSPGLGDTAMYLCAASRGTVTDTQYFGPGTRLTVL.

V usage is TRBV5-1 and J usage is TRBJ1-1; D is perhaps TRBD1 (6 bases). Germline assignment: CDR1 SGHRS and CDR2 YFSETQ. This CDR3 comprises 14 residues. Trimming removed 4 bases at V and 1 base at J, with 11 bases between. The CDR3 coding sequence is TGCGCCAGCAGCGACTTACAGGGGAACACTGAAGCTTTCTTT. This translates into CASSDLQGNTEAFF.

In its sample, this clonotype was seen a few times. The chain couples TRBV2 to TRBJ2-1; D not certain. Trimming took 6 bases from V and 8 from J, leaving 8 bases between them. From germline, CDR1 is SNHLY and CDR2 FYNNEI. The CDR3 has 11 amino acids. The CDR3 DNA follows: TGTGCCAGCAGAAACTGGGATGAGCAGTTCTTC. It encodes CASRNWDEQFF.

Turning to this clonotype: The junction departs from the called germline gene at one end, perhaps through a read error. The chain combines TRBV6-5 with TRBJ2-1; 8 bases fit TRBD1. Germline CDR1 and CDR2: MNHEY and SVGAGI. The CDR3 runs to 15 residues. The CDR3 reads CASSKPGQVGNKQFF. The CDR3 coding sequence is TGTGCCAGCAGTAAGCCGGGACAGGTTGGCAATAAGCAGTTCTTC.